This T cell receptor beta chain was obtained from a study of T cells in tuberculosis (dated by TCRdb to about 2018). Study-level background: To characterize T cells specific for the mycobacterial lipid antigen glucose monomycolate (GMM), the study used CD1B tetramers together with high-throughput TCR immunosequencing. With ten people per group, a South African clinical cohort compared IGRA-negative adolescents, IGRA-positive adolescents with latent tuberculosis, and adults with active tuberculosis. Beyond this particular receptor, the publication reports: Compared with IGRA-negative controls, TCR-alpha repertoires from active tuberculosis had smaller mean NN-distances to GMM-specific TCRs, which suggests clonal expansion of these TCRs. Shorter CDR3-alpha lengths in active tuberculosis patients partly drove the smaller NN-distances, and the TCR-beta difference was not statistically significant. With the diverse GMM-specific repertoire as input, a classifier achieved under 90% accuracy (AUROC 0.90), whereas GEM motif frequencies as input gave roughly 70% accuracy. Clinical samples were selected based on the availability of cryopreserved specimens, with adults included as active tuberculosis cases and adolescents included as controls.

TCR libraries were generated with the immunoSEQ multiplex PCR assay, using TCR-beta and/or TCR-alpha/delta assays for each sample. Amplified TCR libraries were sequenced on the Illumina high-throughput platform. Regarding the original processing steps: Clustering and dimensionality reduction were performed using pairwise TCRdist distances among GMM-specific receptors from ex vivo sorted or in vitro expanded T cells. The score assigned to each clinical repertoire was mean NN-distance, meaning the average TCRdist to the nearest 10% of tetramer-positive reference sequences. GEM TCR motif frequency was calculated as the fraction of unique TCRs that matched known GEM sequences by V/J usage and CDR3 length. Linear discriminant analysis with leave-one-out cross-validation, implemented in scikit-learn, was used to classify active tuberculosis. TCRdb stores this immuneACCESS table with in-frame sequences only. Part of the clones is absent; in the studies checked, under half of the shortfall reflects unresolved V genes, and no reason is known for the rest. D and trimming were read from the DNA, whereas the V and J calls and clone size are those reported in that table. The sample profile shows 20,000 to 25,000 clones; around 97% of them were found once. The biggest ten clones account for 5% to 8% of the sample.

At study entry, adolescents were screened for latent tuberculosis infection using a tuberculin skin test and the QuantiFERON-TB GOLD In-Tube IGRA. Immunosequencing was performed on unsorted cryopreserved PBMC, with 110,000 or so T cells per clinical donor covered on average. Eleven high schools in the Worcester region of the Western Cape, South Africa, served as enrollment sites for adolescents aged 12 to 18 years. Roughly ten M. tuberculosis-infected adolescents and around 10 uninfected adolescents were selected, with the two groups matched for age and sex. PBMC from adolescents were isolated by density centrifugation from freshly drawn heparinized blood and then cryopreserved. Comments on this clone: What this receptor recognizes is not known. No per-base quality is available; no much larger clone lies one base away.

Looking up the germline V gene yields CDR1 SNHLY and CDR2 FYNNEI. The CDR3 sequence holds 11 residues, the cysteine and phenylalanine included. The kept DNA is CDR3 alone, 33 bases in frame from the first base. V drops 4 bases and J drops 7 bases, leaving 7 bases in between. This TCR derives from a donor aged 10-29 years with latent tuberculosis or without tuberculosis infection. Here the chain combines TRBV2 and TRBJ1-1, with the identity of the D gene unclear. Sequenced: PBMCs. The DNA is TGTGCCAGCAGTGTATCCGGTGAAGCTTTCTTT. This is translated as CASSVSGEAFF.